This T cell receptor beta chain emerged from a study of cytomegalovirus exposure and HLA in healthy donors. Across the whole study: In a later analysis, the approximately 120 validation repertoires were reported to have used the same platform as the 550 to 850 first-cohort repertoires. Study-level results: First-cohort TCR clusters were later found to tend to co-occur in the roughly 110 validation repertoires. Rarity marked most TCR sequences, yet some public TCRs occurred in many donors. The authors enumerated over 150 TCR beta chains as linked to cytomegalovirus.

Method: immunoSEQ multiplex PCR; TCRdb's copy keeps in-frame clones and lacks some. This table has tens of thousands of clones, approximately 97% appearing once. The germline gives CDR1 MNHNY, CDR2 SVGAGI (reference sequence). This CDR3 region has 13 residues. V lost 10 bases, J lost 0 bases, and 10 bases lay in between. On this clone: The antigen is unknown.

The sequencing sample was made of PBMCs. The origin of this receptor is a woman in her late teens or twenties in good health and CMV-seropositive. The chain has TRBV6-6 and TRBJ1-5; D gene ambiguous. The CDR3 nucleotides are TGTGCCACTAGAACTTCTAGCAATCAGCCCCAGCATTTT. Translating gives CATRTSSNQPQHF.